The present T cell receptor beta chain was sequenced within a study of T cell repertoires in cytomegalovirus infection. Study conclusions and caveats: The cumulative frequency of public TCR beta families identified carriers of CMV plus the relevant HLA. CMV-specific TCR beta clonotypes restricted by HLA-C were the ones dominating the ex vivo response.

Trimming removed 0 bases from V and 7 bases from J, with 6 bases in between. The length of the CDR3 is 13 residues. From germline, CDR1 is LGHNA and CDR2 YSLEER. TCRdb passed the reads through MiXCR, listing each CDR3 protein once. The top ten hold 45% to 75% of the sample, which has roughly 69,000 distinct CDR3 sequences, about 29% seen once. About this clonotype itself: Its antigen is unidentified.

The TCR sequence derives from a human donor in good health (CMV status not recorded). Some clones in this sample may be carry-over from other donors' samples. Sequences were derived from CD8+ T cells from cultured PBMCs, sampled from culture after CMV antigen stimulation. The gene calls are TRBV4-3 and TRBJ2-2, with a weak D call TRBD2 (5 bases). The CDR3 is CASSQDEGGELFF. The CDR3 coding sequence is TGCGCCAGCAGCCAAGATGAGGGCGGGGAGCTGTTTTTT.